This T cell receptor (beta chain) stems from a study of T cell changes during pregnancy in multiple sclerosis. TCRdb keeps only in-frame clones here, not all; method: immunoSEQ multiplex PCR. The sample consists of about 55,000 clones, approximately 94% of them appearing once. V trimming: 3 bases; J trimming: 4 bases; junction bases outside the gene matches: 6. CDR3 length: 16 amino acids. Germline CDR1 SGHRS, CDR2 YFSETQ. The genes are TRBV5-1 and TRBJ2-1; TRBD2 agrees at 11 bases. The TCR was taken from a female donor with multiple sclerosis, enrolled in a pregnancy study. The specimen was CD8+ T cells from peripheral blood mononuclear cells, collected in the third trimester of pregnancy. CDR3 sequence (DNA): TGCGCCAGCAGCTGGGGACTAGCGGAACCGTACAATGAGCAGTTCTTC. Its protein product is CASSWGLAEPYNEQFF.